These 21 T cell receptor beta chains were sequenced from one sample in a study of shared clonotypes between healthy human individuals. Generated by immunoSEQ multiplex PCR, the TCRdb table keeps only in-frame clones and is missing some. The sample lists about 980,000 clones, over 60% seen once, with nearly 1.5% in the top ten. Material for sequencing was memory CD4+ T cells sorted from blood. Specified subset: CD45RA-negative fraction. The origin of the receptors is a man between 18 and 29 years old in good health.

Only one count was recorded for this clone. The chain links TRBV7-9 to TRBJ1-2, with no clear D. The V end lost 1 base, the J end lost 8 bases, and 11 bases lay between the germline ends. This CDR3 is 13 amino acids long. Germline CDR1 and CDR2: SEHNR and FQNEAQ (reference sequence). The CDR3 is CASSLVPTRGYTF. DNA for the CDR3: TGTGCCAGCAGCTTAGTCCCCACCCGCGGCTACACCTTC.

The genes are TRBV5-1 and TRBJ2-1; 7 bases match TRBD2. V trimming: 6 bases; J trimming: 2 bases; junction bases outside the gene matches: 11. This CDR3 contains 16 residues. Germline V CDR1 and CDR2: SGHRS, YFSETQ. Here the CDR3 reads CASNTPSGGTYNEQFF. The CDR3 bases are TGCGCCAGCAACACCCCTAGCGGCGGCACCTACAATGAGCAGTTCTTC.

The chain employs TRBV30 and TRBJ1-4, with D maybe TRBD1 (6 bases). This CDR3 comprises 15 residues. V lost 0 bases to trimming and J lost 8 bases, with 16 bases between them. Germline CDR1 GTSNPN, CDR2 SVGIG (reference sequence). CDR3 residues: CAWSVRQGLGEKLFF. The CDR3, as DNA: TGTGCCTGGAGTGTACGCCAGGGGCTAGGCGAAAAACTGTTTTTT.

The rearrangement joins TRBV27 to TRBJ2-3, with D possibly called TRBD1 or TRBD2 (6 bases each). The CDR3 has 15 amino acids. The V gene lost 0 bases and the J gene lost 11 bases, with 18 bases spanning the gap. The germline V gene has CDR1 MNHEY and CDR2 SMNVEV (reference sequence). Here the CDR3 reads CASSLSTSGAGEQYF. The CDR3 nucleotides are TGTGCCAGCAGTTTATCTACCTCGGGGGCCGGGGAGCAGTATTTT.

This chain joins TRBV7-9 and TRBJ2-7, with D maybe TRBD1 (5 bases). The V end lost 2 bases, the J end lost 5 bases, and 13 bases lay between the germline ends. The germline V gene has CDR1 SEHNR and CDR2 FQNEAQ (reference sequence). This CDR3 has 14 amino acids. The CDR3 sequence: CASSLTDRYHEQYF. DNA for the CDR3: TGTGCCAGCAGCTTAACTGACAGATACCACGAGCAGTACTTC.

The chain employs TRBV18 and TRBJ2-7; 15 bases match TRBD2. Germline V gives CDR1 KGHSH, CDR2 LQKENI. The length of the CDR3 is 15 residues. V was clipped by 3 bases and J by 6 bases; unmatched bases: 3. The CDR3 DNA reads TGTGCCAGCTCACCGGGACTAGCGGGAGGCCCCGAGCAGTACTTC. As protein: CASSPGLAGGPEQYF. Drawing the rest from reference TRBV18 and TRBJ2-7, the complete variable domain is NAGVMQNPRHLVRRRGQEARLRCSPMKGHSHVYWYRQLPEEGLKFMVYLQKENIIDESGMPKERFSAEFPKEGPSILRIQQVVRGDSAAYFCASSPGLAGGPEQYFGPGTRLTVT.

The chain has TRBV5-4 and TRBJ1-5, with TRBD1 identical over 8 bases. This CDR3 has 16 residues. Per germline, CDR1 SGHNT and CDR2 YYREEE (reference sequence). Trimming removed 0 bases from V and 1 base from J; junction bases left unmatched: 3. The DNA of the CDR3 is TGTGCCAGCAGCTTGGCCCGGACAGGGAGCAATCAGCCCCAGCATTTT. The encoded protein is CASSLARTGSNQPQHF.

The CDR3 sequence: CASSFQGGTAVYGYTF. As DNA, the CDR3 is TGTGCCAGCAGCTTCCAGGGCGGGACCGCGGTTTATGGCTACACCTTC. V usage is TRBV7-8 and J usage is TRBJ1-2; the D gene is possibly TRBD1 (5 bases). This CDR3 spans 16 amino acids. CDR1 is SGHVS, CDR2 FQNEAQ, per germline. With 3 bases removed from V and 5 bases from J, the gap between germline ends came to 19 bases.

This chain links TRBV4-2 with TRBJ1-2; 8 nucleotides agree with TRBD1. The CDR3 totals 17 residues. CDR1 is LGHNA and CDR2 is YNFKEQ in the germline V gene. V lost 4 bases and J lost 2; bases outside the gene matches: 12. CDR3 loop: CASSLHSTGVGNYGYTF. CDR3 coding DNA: TGTGCCAGCAGCCTTCACTCGACAGGGGTCGGGAACTATGGCTACACCTTC.

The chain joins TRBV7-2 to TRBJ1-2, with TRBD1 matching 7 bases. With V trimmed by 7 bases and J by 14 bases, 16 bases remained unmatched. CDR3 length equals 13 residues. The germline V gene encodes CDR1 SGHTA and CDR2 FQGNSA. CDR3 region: CASTRGGSMGKTF. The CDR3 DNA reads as TGTGCCAGCACCCGAGGGGGCAGTATGGGGAAAACCTTC.

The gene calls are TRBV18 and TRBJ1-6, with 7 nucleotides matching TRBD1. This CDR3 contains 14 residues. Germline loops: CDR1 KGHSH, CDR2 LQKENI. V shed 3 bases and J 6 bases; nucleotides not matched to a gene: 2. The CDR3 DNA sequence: TGTGCCAGCTCACCGGAGGGGGCTAATTCACCCCTCCACTTT. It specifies CASSPEGANSPLHF.

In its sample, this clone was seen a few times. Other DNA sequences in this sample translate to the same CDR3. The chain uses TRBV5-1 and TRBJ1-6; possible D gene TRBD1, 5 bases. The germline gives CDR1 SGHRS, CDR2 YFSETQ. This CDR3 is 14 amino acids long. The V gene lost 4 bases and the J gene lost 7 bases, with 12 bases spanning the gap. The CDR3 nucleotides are TGCGCCAGCAGCCCGGGGACGGAGAATTCACCCCTCCACTTT. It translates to CASSPGTENSPLHF.

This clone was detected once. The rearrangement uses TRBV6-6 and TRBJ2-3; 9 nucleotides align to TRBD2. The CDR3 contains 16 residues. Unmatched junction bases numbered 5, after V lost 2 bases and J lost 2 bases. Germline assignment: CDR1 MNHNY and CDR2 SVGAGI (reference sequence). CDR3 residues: CASSYVLAGNTDTQYF. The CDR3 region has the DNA TGTGCCAGCAGTTACGTCCTAGCGGGGAACACAGATACGCAGTATTTT.

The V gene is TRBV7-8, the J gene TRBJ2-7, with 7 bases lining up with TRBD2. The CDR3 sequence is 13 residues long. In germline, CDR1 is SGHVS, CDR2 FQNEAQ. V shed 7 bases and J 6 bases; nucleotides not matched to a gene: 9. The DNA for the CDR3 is TGTGCCAGCACCGTGGGGGGGTTAGGCGAGCAGTACTTC. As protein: CASTVGGLGEQYF.

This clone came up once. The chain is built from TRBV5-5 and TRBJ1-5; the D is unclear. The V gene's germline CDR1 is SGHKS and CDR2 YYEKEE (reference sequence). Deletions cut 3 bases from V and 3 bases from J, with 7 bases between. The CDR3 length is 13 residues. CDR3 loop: CASSSSHNQPQHF. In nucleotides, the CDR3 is TGTGCCAGCAGCTCCTCACACAATCAGCCCCAGCATTTT.

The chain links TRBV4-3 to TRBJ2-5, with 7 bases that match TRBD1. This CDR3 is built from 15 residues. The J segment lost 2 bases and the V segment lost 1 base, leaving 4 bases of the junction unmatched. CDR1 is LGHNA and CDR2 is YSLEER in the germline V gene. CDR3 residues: CASSQVVTGQETQYF. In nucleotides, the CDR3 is TGCGCCAGCAGCCAAGTGGTGACAGGGCAAGAGACCCAGTACTTC.

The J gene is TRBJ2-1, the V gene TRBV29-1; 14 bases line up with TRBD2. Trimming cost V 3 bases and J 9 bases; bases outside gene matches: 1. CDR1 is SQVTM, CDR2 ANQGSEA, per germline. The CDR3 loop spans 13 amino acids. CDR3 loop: CSVETSGRGEQFF. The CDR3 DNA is TGCAGCGTTGAGACTAGCGGGAGGGGTGAGCAGTTCTTC.

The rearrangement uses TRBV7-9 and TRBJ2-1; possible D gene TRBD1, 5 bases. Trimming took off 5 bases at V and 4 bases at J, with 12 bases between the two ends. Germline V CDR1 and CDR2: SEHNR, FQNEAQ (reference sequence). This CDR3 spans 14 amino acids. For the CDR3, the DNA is TGTGCCAGCAGCCGATACGACAGATACAATGAGCAGTTCTTC. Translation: CASSRYDRYNEQFF.

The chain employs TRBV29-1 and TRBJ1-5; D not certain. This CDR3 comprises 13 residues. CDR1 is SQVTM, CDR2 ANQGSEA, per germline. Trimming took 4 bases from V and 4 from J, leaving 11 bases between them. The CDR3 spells CSVGVGTNQPQHF. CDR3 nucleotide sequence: TGCAGCGTTGGAGTCGGCACTAATCAGCCCCAGCATTTT. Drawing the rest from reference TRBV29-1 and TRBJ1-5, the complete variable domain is SAVISQKPSRDICQRGTSLTIQCQVDSQVTMMFWYRQQPGQSLTLIATANQGSEATYESGFVIDKFPISRPNLTFSTLTVSNMSPEDSSIYLCSVGVGTNQPQHFGDGTRLSIL.

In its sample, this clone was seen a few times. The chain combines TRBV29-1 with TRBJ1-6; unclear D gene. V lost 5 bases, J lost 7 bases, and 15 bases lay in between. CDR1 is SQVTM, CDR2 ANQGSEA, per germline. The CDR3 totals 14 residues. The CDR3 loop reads CSVTLGVPNSPLHF. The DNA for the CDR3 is TGCAGCGTTACTCTAGGAGTACCCAATTCACCCCTCCACTTT.

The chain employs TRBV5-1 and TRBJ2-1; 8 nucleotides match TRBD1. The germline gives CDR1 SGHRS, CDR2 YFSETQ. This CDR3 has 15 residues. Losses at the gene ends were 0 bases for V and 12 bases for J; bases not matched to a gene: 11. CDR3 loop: CASSLAGSQGATQFF. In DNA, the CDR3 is TGCGCCAGCAGCTTGGCCGGGTCCCAGGGGGCGACGCAGTTCTTC.